Listed below are T cell receptor beta chains from one sample, sequenced in a study of T-cell reconstitution after alpha-beta-depleted transplantation in children. MiXCR, applied by TCRdb to the PCR reads, yields one record per CDR3 protein. The sample holds fewer than 750,000 distinct CDR3 sequences, about a quarter seen once. The sample consisted of PBMCs, taken before TCRalphabeta/CD19-depleted stem cell transplant. All receptors come from a boy less than two years old with Wiskott-Aldrich syndrome, due to receive a stem cell transplant. Both conserved end residues are part of each CDR3. Fields, in order: CDR3 protein, CDR3 DNA, clone size, J gene, V gene, D gene. A D gene is named only where the DNA matches it firmly. Where a row states a size, it is once, few, many or the class of an expanded clone; other rows omit it.

CDR3 protein: CATSRDLGSISTDTQYF
CDR3 DNA: TGTGCCACCAGCCGGGACCTAGGTTCCATTTCCACAGATACGCAGTATTTT
clone size: .
J gene: TRBJ2-3
V gene: TRBV15
D gene: .

CDR3 protein: CASSASGIEYNEQFF
CDR3 DNA: TGCGCCAGCAGCGCTAGCGGCATTGAGTACAATGAGCAGTTCTTC
clone size: few
J gene: TRBJ2-1
V gene: TRBV5-1
D gene: TRBD2

CDR3 protein: CASSVSAGGPETQYF
CDR3 DNA: TGTGCCAGCAGCGTTTCGGCGGGAGGGCCTGAGACCCAGTACTTC
clone size: .
J gene: TRBJ2-5
V gene: TRBV9
D gene: TRBD2

CDR3 protein: CAIRRDFGPYNEQFF
CDR3 DNA: TGTGCCATCAGGAGGGACTTCGGCCCCTACAATGAGCAGTTCTTC
clone size: .
J gene: TRBJ2-1
V gene: TRBV10-3
D gene: .

CDR3 protein: CASSLWGGSSTDTQYF
CDR3 DNA: TGTGCCAGCAGTTTATGGGGGGGATCTAGCACAGATACGCAGTATTTT
clone size: few
J gene: TRBJ2-3
V gene: TRBV27
D gene: TRBD2

CDR3 protein: CASSSRTSGRAGKNTDTQYF
CDR3 DNA: TGCGCCAGCAGCTCCCGGACTAGCGGGAGGGCCGGGAAAAACACAGATACGCAGTATTTT
clone size: few
J gene: TRBJ2-3
V gene: TRBV5-1
D gene: TRBD2

CDR3 protein: CASSRYSYEQYF
CDR3 DNA: TGTGCCAGCAGTCGATACTCCTACGAGCAGTACTTC
clone size: .
J gene: TRBJ2-7
V gene: TRBV12-3/TRBV12-4
D gene: .

CDR3 protein: CASSLSEQFF
CDR3 DNA: TGTGCCAGCAGTCTGTCTGAGCAGTTCTTC
clone size: .
J gene: TRBJ2-1
V gene: TRBV12-3/TRBV12-4
D gene: .

CDR3 protein: CASSLLRVPGELFF
CDR3 DNA: TGTGCCAGCAGCTTATTGCGGGTGCCCGGGGAGCTGTTTTTT
clone size: .
J gene: TRBJ2-2
V gene: TRBV7-2
D gene: .

CDR3 protein: CASSPTPGWELFF
CDR3 DNA: TGTGCCAGCAGCCCCACACCTGGATGGGAGCTGTTTTTT
clone size: .
J gene: TRBJ2-2
V gene: TRBV7-6
D gene: .

CDR3 protein: CASSRTGQGMETQYF
CDR3 DNA: TGTGCCAGCAGCCGAACGGGACAGGGGATGGAGACCCAGTACTTC
clone size: .
J gene: TRBJ2-5
V gene: TRBV9
D gene: TRBD1

CDR3 protein: CASSLNNGLAGAHEQFF
CDR3 DNA: TGTGCCAGCAGCTTAAATAATGGGCTAGCGGGAGCCCATGAGCAGTTCTTC
clone size: many
J gene: TRBJ2-1
V gene: TRBV7-7
D gene: TRBD2

CDR3 protein: CSVEKRPAPLAFF
CDR3 DNA: TGCAGCGTTGAAAAAAGACCAGCCCCCTTAGCTTTCTTT
clone size: few
J gene: TRBJ1-1
V gene: TRBV29-1
D gene: .

CDR3 protein: CASRPGSNQPQHF
CDR3 DNA: TGTGCCAGCAGGCCGGGGAGTAATCAGCCCCAGCATTTT
clone size: few
J gene: TRBJ1-5
V gene: TRBV12-3/TRBV12-4
D gene: .

CDR3 protein: CASSIGAGVADTQYF
CDR3 DNA: TGTGCCAGCAGCATTGGGGCGGGAGTGGCAGATACGCAGTATTTT
clone size: .
J gene: TRBJ2-3
V gene: TRBV7-9
D gene: TRBD2

CDR3 protein: CSARAWGLAGQETQYF
CDR3 DNA: TGCAGTGCTAGAGCTTGGGGACTAGCGGGACAAGAGACCCAGTACTTC
clone size: .
J gene: TRBJ2-5
V gene: TRBV20-1
D gene: TRBD2

CDR3 protein: CASTLTQGLSGNTIYF
CDR3 DNA: TGTGCCAGCACCCTCACCCAGGGCCTCTCTGGAAACACCATATATTTT
clone size: few
J gene: TRBJ1-3
V gene: TRBV28
D gene: .

CDR3 protein: CASSLAVGRAGADTQYF
CDR3 DNA: TGCGCCAGCAGCTTGGCCGTGGGCAGGGCTGGGGCAGATACGCAGTATTTT
clone size: .
J gene: TRBJ2-3
V gene: TRBV5-1
D gene: .

CDR3 protein: CASSQGATVRSYEQYF
CDR3 DNA: TGCGCCAGCAGCCAGGGGGCCACGGTACGGTCCTACGAGCAGTACTTC
clone size: .
J gene: TRBJ2-7
V gene: TRBV4-1
D gene: .

CDR3 protein: CSAREARRRETQYF
CDR3 DNA: TGCAGTGCTAGAGAAGCCAGGAGGAGGGAGACCCAGTACTTC
clone size: .
J gene: TRBJ2-5
V gene: TRBV20-1
D gene: .

CDR3 protein: CASSAGTMNTEAFF
CDR3 DNA: TGTGCCAGCAGCGCCGGGACAATGAACACTGAAGCTTTCTTT
clone size: few
J gene: TRBJ1-1
V gene: TRBV12-3/TRBV12-4
D gene: .

CDR3 protein: CASSLPTGGQPQHF
CDR3 DNA: TGTGCCAGCAGTTTACCTACAGGAGGCCAGCCCCAGCATTTT
clone size: .
J gene: TRBJ1-5
V gene: TRBV28
D gene: .

CDR3 protein: CASARRGTYNEQFF
CDR3 DNA: TGTGCCAGTGCCCGTAGGGGGACTTACAATGAGCAGTTCTTC
clone size: .
J gene: TRBJ2-1
V gene: TRBV25-1
D gene: .

CDR3 protein: CSLEVLAGVTKDEQFF
CDR3 DNA: TGCAGTTTAGAGGTTCTAGCGGGAGTTACAAAGGATGAGCAGTTCTTC
clone size: .
J gene: TRBJ2-1
V gene: TRBV20-1
D gene: TRBD2

CDR3 protein: CSVGASGSSYNEQFF
CDR3 DNA: TGCAGCGTTGGGGCGAGCGGGAGCTCCTACAATGAGCAGTTCTTC
clone size: few
J gene: TRBJ2-1
V gene: TRBV29-1
D gene: TRBD2

CDR3 protein: CASREGLAGEQYF
CDR3 DNA: TGTGCCAGCCGGGAGGGCCTAGCCGGCGAGCAGTACTTC
clone size: .
J gene: TRBJ2-7
V gene: TRBV28
D gene: TRBD2

CDR3 protein: CSAILAGGEETQYF
CDR3 DNA: TGCAGTGCTATACTAGCGGGAGGAGAAGAGACCCAGTACTTC
clone size: few
J gene: TRBJ2-5
V gene: TRBV20-1
D gene: TRBD2

CDR3 protein: CATTTGPAGELFF
CDR3 DNA: TGTGCCACCACGACGGGTCCTGCCGGGGAGCTGTTTTTT
clone size: .
J gene: TRBJ2-2
V gene: TRBV24-1
D gene: .

CDR3 protein: CASSFIAGDGNEQFF
CDR3 DNA: TGTGCCAGCAGTTTCATAGCGGGAGATGGTAATGAGCAGTTCTTC
clone size: .
J gene: TRBJ2-1
V gene: TRBV12-3/TRBV12-4
D gene: TRBD2

CDR3 protein: CASSLEGWDQPQHF
CDR3 DNA: TGCGCCAGCAGCTTGGAAGGGTGGGATCAGCCCCAGCATTTT
clone size: few
J gene: TRBJ1-5
V gene: TRBV5-1
D gene: .

CDR3 protein: CSVERTGFEASREQYF
CDR3 DNA: TGCAGCGTTGAAAGGACCGGATTCGAAGCCTCTCGCGAGCAGTACTTC
clone size: few
J gene: TRBJ2-7
V gene: TRBV29-1
D gene: .

CDR3 protein: CASSLGEAPYNEQFF
CDR3 DNA: TGTGCCAGCAGCTTAGGAGAGGCCCCCTACAATGAGCAGTTCTTC
clone size: few
J gene: TRBJ2-1
V gene: TRBV7-8
D gene: .

CDR3 protein: CASGWLGTEAFF
CDR3 DNA: TGTGCCAGCGGGTGGCTGGGTACTGAAGCTTTCTTT
clone size: .
J gene: TRBJ1-1
V gene: TRBV27
D gene: .

CDR3 protein: CASSLRQGGPKFF
CDR3 DNA: TGTGCCAGCAGTTTAAGACAGGGTGGACCTAAGTTCTTC
clone size: few
J gene: TRBJ2-1
V gene: TRBV7-2
D gene: TRBD1

CDR3 protein: CASSQGYYEQFF
CDR3 DNA: TGCGCCAGCAGCCAAGGCTACTATGAGCAGTTCTTC
clone size: few
J gene: TRBJ2-1
V gene: TRBV4-1
D gene: .

CDR3 protein: CASSVSGNTDTQYF
CDR3 DNA: TGTGCCAGCAGCGTCAGCGGGAACACAGATACGCAGTATTTT
clone size: .
J gene: TRBJ2-3
V gene: TRBV7-2
D gene: TRBD2

CDR3 protein: CSVDAGKGTEAFF
CDR3 DNA: TGCAGCGTTGATGCGGGGAAGGGCACTGAAGCTTTCTTT
clone size: few
J gene: TRBJ1-1
V gene: TRBV29-1
D gene: .

CDR3 protein: CSARDRSWAKDTQYF
CDR3 DNA: TGCAGTGCTAGAGACAGGTCCTGGGCCAAGGACACCCAGTACTTC
clone size: .
J gene: TRBJ2-5
V gene: TRBV20-1
D gene: .

CDR3 protein: CSASDREVTYEQYF
CDR3 DNA: TGCAGTGCTAGCGACAGAGAAGTTACCTACGAGCAGTACTTC
clone size: few
J gene: TRBJ2-7
V gene: TRBV20-1
D gene: .

CDR3 protein: CASRPPGGTQYF
CDR3 DNA: TGTGCCAGCCGGCCCCCTGGAGGTACGCAGTATTTT
clone size: few
J gene: TRBJ2-3
V gene: TRBV12-3/TRBV12-4
D gene: .

CDR3 protein: CSASRLGGGNYEQYF
CDR3 DNA: TGCAGTGCCAGTCGGCTTGGCGGGGGGAACTACGAGCAGTACTTC
clone size: .
J gene: TRBJ2-7
V gene: TRBV20-1
D gene: TRBD2

CDR3 protein: CASSFGTSGRAQFF
CDR3 DNA: TGCGCCAGCAGCTTCGGGACTAGCGGGAGGGCGCAGTTCTTC
clone size: few
J gene: TRBJ2-1
V gene: TRBV5-1
D gene: TRBD2

CDR3 protein: CASSLLAGIQETQYF
CDR3 DNA: TGTGCCAGCAGCTTACTAGCGGGGATCCAAGAGACCCAGTACTTC
clone size: few
J gene: TRBJ2-5
V gene: TRBV7-9
D gene: TRBD2

CDR3 protein: CASSPQWGHRLNQPQHF
CDR3 DNA: TGTGCCAGCAGTCCCCAATGGGGGCATAGACTTAATCAGCCCCAGCATTTT
clone size: .
J gene: TRBJ1-5
V gene: TRBV12-3/TRBV12-4
D gene: .

CDR3 protein: CSAAQGDNQPQHF
CDR3 DNA: TGCAGTGCAGCACAGGGGGACAATCAGCCCCAGCATTTT
clone size: few
J gene: TRBJ1-5
V gene: TRBV20-1
D gene: TRBD1

CDR3 protein: CASRVIAEQFF
CDR3 DNA: TGTGCCAGCAGGGTTATAGCGGAGCAGTTCTTC
clone size: .
J gene: TRBJ2-1
V gene: TRBV28
D gene: .